This TCR beta chain emerged from a study of cytomegalovirus exposure and HLA in healthy donors. The junction had 12 bases not matched to a gene; V was cut back by 4 bases and J by 7 bases. Germline lookup yields CDR1 SGDLS and CDR2 YYNGEE. The CDR3 loop spans 17 amino acids. Amplification used 60 Vbeta primers and 13 Jbeta primers. Generated by immunoSEQ multiplex PCR, the TCRdb table keeps only in-frame clones and is missing some. Here the sample spans about 110,000 clones, about three quarters being singletons. Sequenced sample: PBMCs. This receptor was taken from a woman between 25 and 40 years old in good health and CMV-seronegative. V and J are TRBV9 and TRBJ2-1; 12 bases fit TRBD2. CDR3 sequence reads: CASSRSTSGGPSNEQFF. In DNA form, the CDR3 reads TGTGCCAGCAGCCGCTCCACTAGCGGGGGGCCCAGTAATGAGCAGTTCTTC.